Sequencing of this TCR beta chain was carried out in a study of shared clonotypes between healthy human individuals. Findings and caveats of the study: Clonotypes not shared had lower generation probabilities than those common to all four donors.

Assay execution took place at the deep level. The material for each subset, its genomic DNA, was split evenly across several immunoSEQ plates. Measured with immunoSEQ multiplex PCR; TCRdb has only the in-frame clones, and not every one. Of some 1.5 million clones listed, roughly 95% are singletons. The study separated CD4+ cells into CD45RA+ naive and CD45RA-negative memory subsets. Concerning this clone: The antigen remains unidentified.

The CDR3 has 17 residues. V lost 0 bases to trimming and J lost 9 bases; unmatched junction nucleotides: 11. Germline V gene lookup returns CDR1 SGDLS and CDR2 YYNGEE. The rearrangement links TRBV9 to TRBJ2-1; TRBD2 matches 11 bases. The source is a young man in good health. The specimen sequenced was naive CD4+ T cells sorted from blood. Specified subset: CD45RA+ positively selected. The CDR3 region is CASSVAVAGGPRGEQFF. CDR3 sequence (DNA): TGTGCCAGCAGCGTAGCAGTAGCGGGAGGGCCGAGAGGTGAGCAGTTCTTC.